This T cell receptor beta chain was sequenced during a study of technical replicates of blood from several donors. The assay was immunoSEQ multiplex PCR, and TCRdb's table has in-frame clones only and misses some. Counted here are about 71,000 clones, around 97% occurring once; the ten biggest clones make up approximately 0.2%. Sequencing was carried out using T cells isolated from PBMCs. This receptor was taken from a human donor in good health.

The CDR3 region is CASTNGGGELFF. CDR3 coding DNA: TGTGCCAGCACAAACGGCGGCGGGGAGCTGTTTTTT. The J gene is TRBJ2-2, the V gene TRBV7-9, with D hard to call. The CDR3 has 12 residues. Per germline, CDR1 SEHNR and CDR2 FQNEAQ (reference sequence). V was shortened by 7 bases and J by 7 bases, with 10 bases between the two germline ends.